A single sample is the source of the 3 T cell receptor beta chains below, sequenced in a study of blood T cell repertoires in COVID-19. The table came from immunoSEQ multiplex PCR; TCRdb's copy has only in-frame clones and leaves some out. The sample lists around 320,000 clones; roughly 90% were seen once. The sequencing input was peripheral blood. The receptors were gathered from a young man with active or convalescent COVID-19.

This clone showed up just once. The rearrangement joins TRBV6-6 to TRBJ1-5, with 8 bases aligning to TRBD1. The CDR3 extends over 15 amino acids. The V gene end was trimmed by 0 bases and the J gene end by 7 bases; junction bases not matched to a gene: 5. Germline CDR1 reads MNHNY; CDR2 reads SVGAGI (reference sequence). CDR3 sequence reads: CASSYSPGGRQPQHF. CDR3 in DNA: TGTGCCAGCAGTTACTCTCCAGGGGGCAGGCAGCCCCAGCATTTT.

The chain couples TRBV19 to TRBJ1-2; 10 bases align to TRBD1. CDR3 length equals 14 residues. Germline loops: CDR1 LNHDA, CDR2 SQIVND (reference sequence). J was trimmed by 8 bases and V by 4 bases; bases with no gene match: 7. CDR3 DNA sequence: TGTGCCAGTAGTAGTGGGACAGGGGCCTACGGCTACACCTTC. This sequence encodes CASSSGTGAYGYTF.

The chain's CDR3 is CASSARGIDTEAFF. The CDR3 DNA reads TGCGCCAGCAGCGCAAGGGGGATCGACACTGAAGCTTTCTTT. V gene TRBV4-1 combines with J gene TRBJ1-1; a weak D match, TRBD1 (6 bases). CDR1 and CDR2 (germline): MGHRA, YSYEKL. V lost 5 bases and J lost 3, with 13 bases in between. The CDR3 runs to 14 residues.